This T cell receptor beta chain appears in the sequencing data of a study of T cells in Graves' hyperthyroidism and ophthalmopathy (dated by TCRdb to about 2019). About the investigation overall: Peripheral blood samples were taken at initial diagnosis, before any treatment was given. A discovery cohort of about 100 patients, about 44 with Graves' ophthalmopathy and more than 55 with stable Graves' hyperthyroidism, was used to find distinguishing TCR V-J signatures. Prospective prediction of ophthalmopathy was tested in an independent validation cohort consisting of some 19 hyperthyroidism patients and approximately 16 patients who later progressed to ophthalmopathy. The 90 to 100 discovery patients were randomly divided into training and test sets at a 7:3 ratio. The study also compared thyroid tissue and blood T-cell repertoires from several Graves' hyperthyroidism patients. After sampling, hyperthyroidism patients received methimazole starting at 30 mg daily, and ophthalmopathy patients received high-dose intravenous methylprednisolone. The paper reports TCR Vbeta CDR3 sequencing of fewer than 150 peripheral blood samples: some 41 ophthalmopathy, 70 to 85 hyperthyroidism and around 17 progressor patients.

Its CDR3 holds 18 amino acids, cysteine through phenylalanine. Just the 54-base CDR3 DNA is kept, in frame starting at base 1. Trimming costs V 5 bases and J 2 bases, and their ends lie 21 bases apart. The germline V gene (reference sequence) sets CDR1 to SGHAT and CDR2 to FQDESV. The TCR beta CDR3 regions were amplified from the RNA transcripts. The TCR CDR3 was subjected to a first round of RT-PCR using the HTBI primer set and the Qiagen OneStep RT-PCR kit. A second multiplex PCR round built the libraries, followed by size selection and purification. Sequencing of the libraries was done on an Illumina HiSeq2000 using paired-end 100 bp reads. On the study's bioinformatics: SOAPnuke was used to process the raw data, removing reads that contained adapters or uncalled bases, had a mean Phred below 15, or lacked an exact match to the constant primer or identifier. High-quality paired reads were merged using COPE v1.2.5, and each unique nucleotide sequence was defined as a clonotype. MiTCR v1.1 was used to align clonotypes to the IMGT TRBV, TRBD and TRBJ reference segments. The analysis was restricted to V-J combinations with a frequency above 0.0001, which together covered roughly 99% of the repertoires. A TCS score was defined as the ratio between F50 (clonal expansion) and ExV (chaos), using BLOSUM62-based TCRdist between CDR3 peptides within each V-J. Welch's t-statistics and random forest reduced just over 500 V-J features to 10 to 15, which were used in a naive Bayes classifier (R e1071). TCRdb passed the public sequencing reads through fastp at Q25 and MiXCR, retaining productive beta sequences. Rows matching on CDR3 protein sequence are summarized as one entry with the most common DNA and genes. The V and J calls here are based on TCRdb, not the publication. A total of 500,000 to 600,000 distinct CDR3 sequences appear in this sample, around 20% of them only once. The biggest ten clones account for approximately 48% of the sample.

In the ophthalmopathy patients, disease was moderately to severely active, with a Clinical Activity Score of 3 or more, a NOSPECS grade of 4 or more, and a duration of less than 3 months. Any patient with an uncontrolled infection, another autoimmune disease, pregnancy or lactation was excluded. Clinical symptoms, serum thyroxine and TRAb, thyroid ultrasound, and orbital computed tomography formed the basis for the diagnoses. Ficoll-Paque density gradient centrifugation was used to isolate PBMCs from 8.5 to 10 ml of fresh peripheral blood. Total RNA was extracted using Trizol reagent, and RNA quality was assessed on an Agilent 2100 Bioanalyzer. Many counts were recorded for this clonotype. What this receptor recognizes is not known. No base-level quality is on record; no much larger clone is a single base apart. Paper-wide results and their limitations: In cross-validation, a model built on a 13 V-J signature told ophthalmopathy apart from stable hyperthyroidism with under 90% sensitivity and 81% to 82% specificity, and in testing the same model reached 80%/75%. Most expanded thyroid clonotypes (frequency above 0.001) were also found in blood, which suggests that blood repertoires may mirror thyroid immune responses. No statistical method was used to set the sample size in advance, and investigators knew the group allocation. In validation, progression to ophthalmopathy was predicted by the model with around 71% sensitivity and about 72% specificity, a median of about 6.8 months before onset.

This sequence was found in a man aged 40-55 years with Graves' ophthalmopathy. Sequencing input: blood. The V gene is TRBV11-1 and the J gene is TRBJ2-2; the D gene lacks a confident call. The CDR3 has the sequence CASSHKGIWGFNTGELFF. The nucleotides read TGTGCCAGCAGCCACAAAGGGATTTGGGGTTTCAACACCGGGGAGCTGTTTTTT. The full variable domain, with segments outside the CDR3 supplied by the reference TRBV11-1 and TRBJ2-2 proteins, appears as EAEVAQSPRYKITEKSQAVAFWCDPISGHATLYWYRQILGQGPELLVQFQDESVVDDSQLPKDRFSAERLKGVDSTLKIQPAELGDSAMYLCASSHKGIWGFNTGELFFGEGSRLTVL.